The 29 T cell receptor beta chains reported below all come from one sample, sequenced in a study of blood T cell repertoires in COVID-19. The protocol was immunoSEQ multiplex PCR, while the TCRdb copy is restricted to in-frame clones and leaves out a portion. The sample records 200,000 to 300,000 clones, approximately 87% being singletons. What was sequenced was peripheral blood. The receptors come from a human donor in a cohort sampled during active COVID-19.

The CDR3 coding sequence is TGTGCCAGCAGCCGAGGACAGGTTGAAAATGAAGCTTTCTTT. This sequence encodes CASSRGQVENEAFF. This chain connects TRBV3-1 (or the pseudogene TRBV3-2) to TRBJ1-1, with TRBD1 identical over 7 bases. CDR3 length equals 14 residues. Unmatched junction bases numbered 9, after V lost 4 bases and J lost 7 bases. The germline gives CDR1 LGHDT, CDR2 YNNKEL (reference sequence).

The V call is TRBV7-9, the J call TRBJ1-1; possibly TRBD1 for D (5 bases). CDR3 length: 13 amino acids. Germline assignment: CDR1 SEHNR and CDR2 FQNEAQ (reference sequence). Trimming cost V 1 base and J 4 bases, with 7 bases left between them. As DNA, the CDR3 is TGTGCCAGCAGCTTAGGACAGATCACTGAAGCTTTCTTT. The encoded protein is CASSLGQITEAFF. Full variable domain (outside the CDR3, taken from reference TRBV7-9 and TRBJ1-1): DTGVSQNPRHKITKRGQNVTFRCDPISEHNRLYWYRQTLGQGPEFLTYFQNEAQLEKSRLLSDRFSAERPKGSFSTLEIQRTEQGDSAMYLCASSLGQITEAFFGQGTRLTVV.

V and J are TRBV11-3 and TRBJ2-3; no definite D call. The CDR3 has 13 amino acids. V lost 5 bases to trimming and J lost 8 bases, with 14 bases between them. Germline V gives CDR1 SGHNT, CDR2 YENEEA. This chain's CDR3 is CASSRPDQVTQYF. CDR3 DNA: TGTGCCAGCAGCCGCCCCGATCAGGTTACGCAGTATTTT.

The CDR3 reads CASSLGATLNSNQPQHF. The CDR3, as DNA: TGTGCCAGCAGCTTAGGGGCCACGCTGAACAGCAATCAGCCCCAGCATTTT. The chain combines TRBV7-8 with TRBJ1-5; D not resolved. Trimming left V 1 base short and J 1 base short, with 14 bases between. CDR1 is SGHVS and CDR2 is FQNEAQ in the germline V gene. The CDR3 has 17 residues.

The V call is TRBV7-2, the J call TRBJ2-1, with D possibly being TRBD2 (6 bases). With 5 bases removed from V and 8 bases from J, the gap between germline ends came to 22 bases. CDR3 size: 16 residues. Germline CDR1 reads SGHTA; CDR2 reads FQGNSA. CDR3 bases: TGTGCCAGCAGCATAACGGGACTCCCGGGTGGCGATGAGCAGTTCTTC. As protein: CASSITGLPGGDEQFF.

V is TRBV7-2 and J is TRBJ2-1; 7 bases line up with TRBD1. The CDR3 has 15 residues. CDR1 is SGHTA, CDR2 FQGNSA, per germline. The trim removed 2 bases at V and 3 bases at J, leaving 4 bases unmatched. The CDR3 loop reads CASSLSTGVYNEQFF. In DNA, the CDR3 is TGTGCCAGCAGCTTAAGTACAGGGGTCTACAATGAGCAGTTCTTC. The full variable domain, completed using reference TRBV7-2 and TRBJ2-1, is GAGVSQSPSNKVTEKGKDVELRCDPISGHTALYWYRQSLGQGLEFLIYFQGNSAPDKSGLPSDRFSAERTGGSVSTLTIQRTQQEDSAVYLCASSLSTGVYNEQFFGPGTRLTVL.

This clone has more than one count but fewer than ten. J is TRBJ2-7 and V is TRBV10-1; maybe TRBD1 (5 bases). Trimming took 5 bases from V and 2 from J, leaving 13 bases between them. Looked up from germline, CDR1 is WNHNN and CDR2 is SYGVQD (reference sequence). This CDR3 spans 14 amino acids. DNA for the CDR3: TGCGCCAGCAGTCCAACGACAGCCCCCTACGAGCAGTACTTC. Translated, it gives CASSPTTAPYEQYF.

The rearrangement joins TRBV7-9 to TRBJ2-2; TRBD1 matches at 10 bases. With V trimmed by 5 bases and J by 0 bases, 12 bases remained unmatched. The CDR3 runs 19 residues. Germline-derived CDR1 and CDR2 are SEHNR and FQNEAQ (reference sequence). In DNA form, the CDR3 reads TGTGCCAGCAGCCGGACAGGGGGAAAGAACTTCTCGAACACCGGGGAGCTGTTTTTT. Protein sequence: CASSRTGGKNFSNTGELFF.

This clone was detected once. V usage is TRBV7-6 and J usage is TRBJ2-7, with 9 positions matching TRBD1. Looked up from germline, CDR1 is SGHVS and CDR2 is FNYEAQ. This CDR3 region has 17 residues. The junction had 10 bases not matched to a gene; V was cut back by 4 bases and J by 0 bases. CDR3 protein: CASSSRDGQGYSYEQYF. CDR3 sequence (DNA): TGTGCCAGCAGCTCCCGCGACGGACAGGGGTACTCCTACGAGCAGTACTTC. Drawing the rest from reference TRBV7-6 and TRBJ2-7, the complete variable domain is GAGVSQSPRYKVTKRGQDVALRCDPISGHVSLYWYRQALGQGPEFLTYFNYEAQQDKSGLPNDRFSAERPEGSISTLTIQRTEQRDSAMYRCASSSRDGQGYSYEQYFGPGTRLTVT.

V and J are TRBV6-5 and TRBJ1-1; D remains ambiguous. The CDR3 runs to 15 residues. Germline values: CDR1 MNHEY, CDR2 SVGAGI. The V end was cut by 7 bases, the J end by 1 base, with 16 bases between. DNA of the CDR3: TGTGCCAGCACCCCCCTCGCAGGCTCGAACACTGAAGCTTTCTTT. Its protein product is CASTPLAGSNTEAFF.

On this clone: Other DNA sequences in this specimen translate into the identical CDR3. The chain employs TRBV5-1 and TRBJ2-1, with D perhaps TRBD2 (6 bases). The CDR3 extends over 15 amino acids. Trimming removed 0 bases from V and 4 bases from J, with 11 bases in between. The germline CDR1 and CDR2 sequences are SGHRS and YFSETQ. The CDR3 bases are TGCGCCAGCAGCTTGGTTGGCGGGGAATACAATGAGCAGTTCTTC. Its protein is CASSLVGGEYNEQFF.

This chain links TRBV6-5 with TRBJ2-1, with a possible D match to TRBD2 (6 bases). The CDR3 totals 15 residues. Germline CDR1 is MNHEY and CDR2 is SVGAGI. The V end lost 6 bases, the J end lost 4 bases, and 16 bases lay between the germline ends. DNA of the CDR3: TGTGCCAGCAGACCTCCGGGACTTTATTACAATGAGCAGTTCTTC. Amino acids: CASRPPGLYYNEQFF.

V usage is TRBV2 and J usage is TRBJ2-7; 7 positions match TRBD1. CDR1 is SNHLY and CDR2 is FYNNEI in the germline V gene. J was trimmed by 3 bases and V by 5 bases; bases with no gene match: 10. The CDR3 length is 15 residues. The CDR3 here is CASSTGTDPHYEQYF. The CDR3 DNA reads TGTGCCAGCAGTACTGGGACAGACCCCCACTACGAGCAGTACTTC.

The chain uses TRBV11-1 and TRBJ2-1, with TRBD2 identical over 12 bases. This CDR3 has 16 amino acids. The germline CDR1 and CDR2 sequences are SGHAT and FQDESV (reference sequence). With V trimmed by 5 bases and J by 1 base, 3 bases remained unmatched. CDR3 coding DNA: TGTGCCAGCAGCAGGACTAGCGGGGTATCCTACAATGAGCAGTTCTTC. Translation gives CASSRTSGVSYNEQFF.

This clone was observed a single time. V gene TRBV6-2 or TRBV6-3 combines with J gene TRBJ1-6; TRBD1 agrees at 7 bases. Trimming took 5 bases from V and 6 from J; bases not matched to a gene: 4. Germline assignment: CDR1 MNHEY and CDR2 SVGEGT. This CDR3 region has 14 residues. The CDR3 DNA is TGTGCCAGCAGTCGTGGGACAGTTAATTCACCCCTCCACTTT. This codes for CASSRGTVNSPLHF.

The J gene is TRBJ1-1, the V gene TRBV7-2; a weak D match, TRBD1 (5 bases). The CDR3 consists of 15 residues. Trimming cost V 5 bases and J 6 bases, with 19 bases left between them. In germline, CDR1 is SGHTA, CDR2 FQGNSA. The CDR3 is CASSGTRGEGAEAFF. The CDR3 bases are TGTGCCAGCAGCGGGACTCGGGGGGAAGGGGCTGAAGCTTTCTTT.

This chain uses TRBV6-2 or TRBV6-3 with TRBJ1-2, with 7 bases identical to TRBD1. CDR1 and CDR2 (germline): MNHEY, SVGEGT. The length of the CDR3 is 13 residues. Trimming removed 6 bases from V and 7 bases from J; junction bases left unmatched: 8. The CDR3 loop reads CASSPRDSLGYTF. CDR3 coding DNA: TGTGCCAGCAGCCCTCGGGACAGTCTTGGCTACACCTTC.

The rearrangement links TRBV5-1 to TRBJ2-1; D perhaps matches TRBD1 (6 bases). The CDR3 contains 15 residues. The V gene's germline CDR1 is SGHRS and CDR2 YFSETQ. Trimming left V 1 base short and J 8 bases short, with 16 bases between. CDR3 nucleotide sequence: TGCGCCAGCAGCTTGAGGCCAGGGGCTAGGGATGAGCAGTTCTTC. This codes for CASSLRPGARDEQFF.

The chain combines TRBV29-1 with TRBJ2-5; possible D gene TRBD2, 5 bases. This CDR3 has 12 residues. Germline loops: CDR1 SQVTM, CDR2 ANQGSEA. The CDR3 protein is CTTQRGKETQYF. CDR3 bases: TGCACCACACAGCGAGGGAAAGAGACCCAGTACTTC.

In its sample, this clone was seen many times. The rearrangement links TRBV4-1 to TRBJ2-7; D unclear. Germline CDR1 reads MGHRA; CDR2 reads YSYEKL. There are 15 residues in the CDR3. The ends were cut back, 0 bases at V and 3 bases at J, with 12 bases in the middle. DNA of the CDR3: TGCGCCAGCAGCCAAGATACCAGTCCTCTCTACGAGCAGTACTTC. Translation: CASSQDTSPLYEQYF.

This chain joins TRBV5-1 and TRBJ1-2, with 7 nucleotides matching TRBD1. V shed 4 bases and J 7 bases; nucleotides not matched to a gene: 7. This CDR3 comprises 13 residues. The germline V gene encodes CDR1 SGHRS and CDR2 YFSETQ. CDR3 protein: CASSQQGPLGYTF. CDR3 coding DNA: TGCGCCAGCAGCCAACAGGGGCCTCTTGGCTACACCTTC.

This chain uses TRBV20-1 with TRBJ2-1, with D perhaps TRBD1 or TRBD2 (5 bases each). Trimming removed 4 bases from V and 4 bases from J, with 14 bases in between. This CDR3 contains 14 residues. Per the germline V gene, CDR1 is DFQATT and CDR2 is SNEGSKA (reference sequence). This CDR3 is CSAIEGRIYNEQFF. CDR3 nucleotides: TGCAGTGCTATTGAGGGGAGAATATACAATGAGCAGTTCTTC.

The CDR3 DNA sequence: TGTGCCAGCTCGCAGGGTGGACGCCACGAGCAGTACTTC. It yields the protein CASSQGGRHEQYF. The V and J genes are TRBV28 and TRBJ2-7; maybe TRBD1 (5 bases). Trimming took off 8 bases at V and 5 bases at J, with 16 bases between the two ends. The CDR3 extends over 13 amino acids. Per the germline V gene, CDR1 is MDHEN and CDR2 is SYDVKM.

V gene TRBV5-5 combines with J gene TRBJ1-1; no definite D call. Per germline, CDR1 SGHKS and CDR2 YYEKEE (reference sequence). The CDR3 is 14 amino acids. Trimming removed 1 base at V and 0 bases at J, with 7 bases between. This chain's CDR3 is CASSLLRVNTEAFF. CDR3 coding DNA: TGTGCCAGCAGCTTGTTGCGCGTGAACACTGAAGCTTTCTTT.

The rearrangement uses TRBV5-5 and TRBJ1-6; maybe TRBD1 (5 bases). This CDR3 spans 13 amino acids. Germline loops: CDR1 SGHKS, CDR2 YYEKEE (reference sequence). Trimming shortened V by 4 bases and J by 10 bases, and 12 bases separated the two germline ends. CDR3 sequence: CASSTTQVSPLHF. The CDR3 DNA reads TGTGCCAGCAGCACCACACAGGTATCACCCCTCCACTTT. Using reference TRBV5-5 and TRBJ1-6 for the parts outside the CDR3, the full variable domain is DAGVTQSPTHLIKTRGQQVTLRCSPISGHKSVSWYQQVLGQGPQFIFQYYEKEERGRGNFPDRFSARQFPNYSSELNVNALLLGDSALYLCASSTTQVSPLHFGNGTRLTVT.

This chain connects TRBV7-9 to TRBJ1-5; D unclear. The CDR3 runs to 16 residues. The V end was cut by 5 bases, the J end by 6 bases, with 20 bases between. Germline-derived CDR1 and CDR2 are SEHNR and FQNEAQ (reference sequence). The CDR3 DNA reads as TGTGCCAGCAGCGGGTTGTTGGAGGGTGGTGGTCAGCCCCAGCATTTT. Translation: CASSGLLEGGGQPQHF.

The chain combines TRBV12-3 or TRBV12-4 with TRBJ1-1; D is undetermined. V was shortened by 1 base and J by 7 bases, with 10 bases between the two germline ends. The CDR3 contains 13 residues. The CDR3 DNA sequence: TGTGCCAGCAGTTTAGGTGGCGGGTTTGAAGCTTTCTTT. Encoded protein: CASSLGGGFEAFF.

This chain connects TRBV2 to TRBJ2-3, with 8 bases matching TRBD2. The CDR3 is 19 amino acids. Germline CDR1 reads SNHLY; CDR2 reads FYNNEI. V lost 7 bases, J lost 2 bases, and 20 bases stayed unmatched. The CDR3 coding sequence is TGTGCCAGCAAATTAATCACAGGGCGGCTAGCGGGTCCCACAGATACGCAGTATTTT. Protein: CASKLITGRLAGPTDTQYF. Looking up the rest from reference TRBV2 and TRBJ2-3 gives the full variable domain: EPEVTQTPSHQVTQMGQEVILRCVPISNHLYFYWYRQILGQKVEFLVSFYNNEISEKSEIFDDQFSVERPDGSNFTLKIRSTKLEDSAMYFCASKLITGRLAGPTDTQYFGPGTRLTVL.

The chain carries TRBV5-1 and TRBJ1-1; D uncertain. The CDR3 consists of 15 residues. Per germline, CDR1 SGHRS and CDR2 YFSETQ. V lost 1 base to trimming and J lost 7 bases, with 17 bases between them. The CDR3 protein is CASSLRATGWFEAFF. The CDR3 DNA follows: TGCGCCAGCAGCTTGCGTGCGACGGGATGGTTTGAAGCTTTCTTT.